What follows describes a single T cell receptor beta chain. What it binds is unknown. The data belong to a study of T cell responses to AZD1222 COVID-19 vaccine. Study findings and constraints: Every sample of the repertoires postdated the peak T cell response. Vaccine-associated CD4 TCRs ranged over spike, dominating at 160-218 and 743-854. Donors, mostly white British, included more females; clonal diversity was possibly underestimated.

The CDR3 runs to 14 residues. The germline V gene has CDR1 MDHEN and CDR2 SYDVKM. V lost 6 bases, J lost 1 base, and 4 bases stayed unmatched. Measured with immunoSEQ multiplex PCR; TCRdb has only the in-frame clones, and not every one. Of some 70,000 clones detected, around four fifths appear once; the ten largest clones hold more than 5%. The sequence came from an adult in good health. This chain uses TRBV28 with TRBJ1-1; 8 bases line up with TRBD1. Source: peripheral blood, taken on day 0 of AZD1222 vaccination. DNA for the CDR3: TGTGCCAGCAGCCGCGGGACAGGGAACACTGAAGCTTTCTTT. It encodes CASSRGTGNTEAFF. Full variable domain (missing parts from reference TRBV28 and TRBJ1-1): DVKVTQSSRYLVKRTGEKVFLECVQDMDHENMFWYRQDPGLGLRLIYFSYDVKMKEKGDIPEGYSVSREKKERFSLILESASTNQTSMYLCASSRGTGNTEAFFGQGTRLTVV.